Listed here is a single T cell receptor (beta chain). There is no known antigen for this receptor. No clone much larger than this one lies a single base away; base qualities are absent. This record belongs to a study of control samples from healthy donors and cancer patients (dated by TCRdb to the early 2020s). V loses 5 bases at its end and J loses 4 bases; junction bases beyond the gene matches: 9. The CDR3 runs 16 amino acids, cysteine and phenylalanine included. Only the CDR3 DNA stays, 48 bases, in frame from base 1. The germline V gene (reference sequence) gives CDR1 as MNHNY and CDR2 as SVGAGI. The library came from the immunoSEQ multiplex PCR assay. This immuneACCESS table, as held by TCRdb, lists in-frame sequences with V and J called but not all clones. Of the missing ones, under half trace to an unresolved V gene in checked studies; the others have no known cause. The sample table lists some 140,000 clones, approximately 96% of them with a count of one. 5% to 6.5% of the sample lies in the top ten.

Sample: blood. The receptor's source is a middle-aged man in good health. The chain employs TRBV6-6 and TRBJ1-2; 11 junctional bases match TRBD1. The nucleotide sequence is given as TGTGCCAGCAGTAACATGGACAGGGGGCTCACCTATGGCTACACCTTC. This codes for CASSNMDRGLTYGYTF.